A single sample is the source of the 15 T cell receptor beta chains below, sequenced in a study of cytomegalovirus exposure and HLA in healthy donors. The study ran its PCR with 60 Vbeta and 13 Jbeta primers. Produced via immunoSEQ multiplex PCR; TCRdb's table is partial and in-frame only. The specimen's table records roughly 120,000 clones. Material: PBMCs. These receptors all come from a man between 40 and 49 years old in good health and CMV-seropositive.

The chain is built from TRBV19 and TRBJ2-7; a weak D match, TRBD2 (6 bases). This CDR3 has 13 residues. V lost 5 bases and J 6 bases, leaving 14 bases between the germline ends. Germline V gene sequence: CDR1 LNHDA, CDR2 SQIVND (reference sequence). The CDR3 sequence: CASSRRASGEQYF. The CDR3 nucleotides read TGTGCCAGTAGTCGGAGGGCGTCGGGCGAGCAGTACTTC. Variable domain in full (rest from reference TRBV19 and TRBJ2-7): DGGITQSPKYLFRKEGQNVTLSCEQNLNHDAMYWYRQDPGQGLRLIYYSQIVNDFQKGDIAEGYSVSREKKESFPLTVTSAQKNPTAFYLCASSRRASGEQYFGPGTRLTVT.

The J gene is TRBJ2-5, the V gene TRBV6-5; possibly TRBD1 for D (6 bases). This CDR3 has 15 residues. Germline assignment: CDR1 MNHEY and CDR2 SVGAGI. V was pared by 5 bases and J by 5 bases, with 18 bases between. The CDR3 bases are TGTGCCAGCAGTGCTTCACAGGGTCCCGGGGAGACCCAGTACTTC. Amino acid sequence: CASSASQGPGETQYF.

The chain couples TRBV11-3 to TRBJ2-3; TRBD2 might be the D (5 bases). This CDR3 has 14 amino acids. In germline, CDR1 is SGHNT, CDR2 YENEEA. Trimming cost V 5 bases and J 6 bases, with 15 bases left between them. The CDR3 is CASSQGRGSDTQYF. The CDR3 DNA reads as TGTGCCAGCAGCCAAGGCAGAGGGTCTGATACGCAGTATTTT.

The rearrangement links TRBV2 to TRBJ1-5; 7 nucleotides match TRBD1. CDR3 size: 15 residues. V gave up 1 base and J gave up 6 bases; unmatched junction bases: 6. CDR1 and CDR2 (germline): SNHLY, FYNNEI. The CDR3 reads CASSEEGGEGQPQHF. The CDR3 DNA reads TGTGCCAGCAGTGAAGAAGGGGGCGAGGGTCAGCCCCAGCATTTT.

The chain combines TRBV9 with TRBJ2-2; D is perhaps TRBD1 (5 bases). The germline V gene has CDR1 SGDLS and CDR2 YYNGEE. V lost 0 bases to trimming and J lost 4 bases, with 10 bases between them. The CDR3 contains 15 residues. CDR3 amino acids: CASSVAPTVTGELFF. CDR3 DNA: TGTGCCAGCAGCGTAGCACCGACAGTCACCGGGGAGCTGTTTTTT.

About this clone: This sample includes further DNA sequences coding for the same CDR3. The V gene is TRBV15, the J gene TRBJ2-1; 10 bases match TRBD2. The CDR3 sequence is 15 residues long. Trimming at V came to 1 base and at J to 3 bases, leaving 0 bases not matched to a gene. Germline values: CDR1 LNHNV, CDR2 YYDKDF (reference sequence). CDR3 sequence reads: CATSRGLAGYNEQFF. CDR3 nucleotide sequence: TGTGCCACCAGCAGAGGACTAGCGGGCTACAATGAGCAGTTCTTC.

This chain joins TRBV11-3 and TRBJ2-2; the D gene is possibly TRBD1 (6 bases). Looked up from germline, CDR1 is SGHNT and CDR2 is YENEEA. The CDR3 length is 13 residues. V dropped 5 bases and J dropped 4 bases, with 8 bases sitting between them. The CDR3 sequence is CASSLRGTGELFF. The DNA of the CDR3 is TGTGCCAGCAGCCTCAGGGGCACCGGGGAGCTGTTTTTT. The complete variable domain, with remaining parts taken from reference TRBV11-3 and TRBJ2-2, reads EAGVVQSPRYKIIEKKQPVAFWCNPISGHNTLYWYLQNLGQGPELLIRYENEEAVDDSQLPKDRFSAERLKGVDSTLKIQPAELGDSAVYLCASSLRGTGELFFGEGSRLTVL.

In DNA, the CDR3 is TGCGCCAGCAGGACTGGGGAGTTCATGAACACTGAAGCTTTCTTT. This gives the protein CASRTGEFMNTEAFF. The chain carries TRBV5-1 and TRBJ1-1; D is unclear. V was shortened by 5 bases and J by 0 bases, with 14 bases between the two germline ends. CDR1 and CDR2 (germline): SGHRS, YFSETQ. CDR3 length: 15 residues.

The CDR3 reads CASSALGGNQPQHF. The CDR3 DNA follows: TGTGCCAGCAGTGCGCTCGGGGGAAATCAGCCCCAGCATTTT. V usage is TRBV27 and J usage is TRBJ1-5; D possibly corresponds to TRBD1 (5 bases). Germline V gene sequence: CDR1 MNHEY, CDR2 SMNVEV (reference sequence). The CDR3 runs to 14 residues. Trimming removed 5 bases from V and 4 bases from J, with 12 bases in between.

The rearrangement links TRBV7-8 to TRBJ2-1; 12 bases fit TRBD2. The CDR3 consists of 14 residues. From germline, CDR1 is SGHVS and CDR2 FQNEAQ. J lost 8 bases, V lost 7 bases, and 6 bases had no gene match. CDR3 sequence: CASTGLAGSYEQFF. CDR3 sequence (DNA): TGTGCCAGCACCGGACTAGCGGGATCCTATGAGCAGTTCTTC.

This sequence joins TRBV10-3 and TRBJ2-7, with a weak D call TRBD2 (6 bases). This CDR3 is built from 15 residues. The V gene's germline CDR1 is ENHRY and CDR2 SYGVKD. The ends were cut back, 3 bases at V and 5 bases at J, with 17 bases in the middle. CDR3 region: CAISEVDGSRHEQYF. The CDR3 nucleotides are TGTGCCATCAGTGAAGTAGACGGGAGTCGACACGAGCAGTACTTC.

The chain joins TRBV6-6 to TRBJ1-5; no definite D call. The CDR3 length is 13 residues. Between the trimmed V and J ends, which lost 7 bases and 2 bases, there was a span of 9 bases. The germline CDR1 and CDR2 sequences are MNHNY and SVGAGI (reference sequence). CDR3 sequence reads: CASTLGGNQPQHF. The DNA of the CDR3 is TGTGCCAGCACCCTAGGAGGCAATCAGCCCCAGCATTTT.

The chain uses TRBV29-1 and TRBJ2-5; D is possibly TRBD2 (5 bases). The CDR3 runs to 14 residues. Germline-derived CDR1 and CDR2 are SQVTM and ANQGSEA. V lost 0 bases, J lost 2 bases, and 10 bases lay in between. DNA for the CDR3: TGCAGCGTTGAAGATCAGGTAGCGCAAGAGACCCAGTACTTC. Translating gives CSVEDQVAQETQYF.

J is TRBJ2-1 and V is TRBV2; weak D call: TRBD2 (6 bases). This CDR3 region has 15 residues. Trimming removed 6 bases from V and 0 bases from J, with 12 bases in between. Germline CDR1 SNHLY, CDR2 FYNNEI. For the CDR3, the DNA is TGTGCCAGCAGGGCCCGGGGGAGCTCCTACAATGAGCAGTTCTTC. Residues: CASRARGSSYNEQFF.

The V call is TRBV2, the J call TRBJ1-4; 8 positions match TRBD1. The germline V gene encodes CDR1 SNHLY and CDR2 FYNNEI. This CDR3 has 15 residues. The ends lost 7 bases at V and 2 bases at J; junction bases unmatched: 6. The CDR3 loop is CASTDRGETNEKLFF. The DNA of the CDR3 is TGTGCCAGCACAGACAGGGGTGAGACTAATGAAAAACTGTTTTTT. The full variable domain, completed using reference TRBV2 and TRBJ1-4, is EPEVTQTPSHQVTQMGQEVILRCVPISNHLYFYWYRQILGQKVEFLVSFYNNEISEKSEIFDDQFSVERPDGSNFTLKIRSTKLEDSAMYFCASTDRGETNEKLFFGSGTQLSVL.